This T cell receptor (beta chain) was captured in a study of naive and memory T cell subsets (dated by TCRdb to 2016 to 2017). Notes on the research overall: In the figure summarizing the skin biopsy and whole blood samples, ten or so blood donors, 7 tuberculin skin test biopsies and 3 saline control biopsies were reported. Skin biopsies were collected from tuberculin skin test sites or from saline-injected control sites and were processed for RNA extraction as previously described. PCR2 was typically run as a SYBR Green qPCR and stopped at a set threshold, although low-input samples could use end-point PCR of around 6 cycles instead.

Points on this clonotype: Its recognized antigen is unknown. No much larger clone is present one base from it, and per-base qualities are unavailable.

Counted from cysteine to phenylalanine, this CDR3 has 15 amino acids. Only the CDR3 part of the read is kept: 45 bases, read in frame from the first base. CDR1 is given as PRHDT and CDR2 as FYEKMQ, both from the germline V gene (reference sequence). The germline ends are 15 bases apart after V is trimmed by 3 bases and J by 4 bases. Explained via the paper, the treatment or condition label denotes: skin biopsy from PPD injection site in Mantoux-positive individual. Using 3' ligation of a UMI-containing oligonucleotide to TCR cDNA, the study laid out a robust and sensitive protocol to amplify, sequence and analyze TCRs. Tuberculin skin test biopsies were obtained from sites injected with PPD in individuals who had a positive Mantoux test. Before reverse transcription, total RNA that had not been cell sorted was treated with RQ1 DNase, with a target input of about 1 to 1000 ng. Libraries were prepared from skin biopsies and whole blood to test how robust the pipeline was in samples where T cells are a minority population.

The library was prepared using UMI-ligation and nested PCR. The ligated cDNA was amplified by four rounds of PCR, in which nested alpha and beta constant region primers were used together with the SP2 primer. For the blood and skin samples, reverse transcription of TCR RNA was done with SuperScript IV along with alpha and beta constant region primers. An oligonucleotide carrying the Illumina SP2 primer and a UMI was ligated to the cDNA 3' end using T4 RNA ligase 1. The 12-nucleotide UMI was composed of two random hexamers separated by an eight-base spacer, which was included to prevent hairpin formation. TCR alpha and beta chain libraries were processed separately from the second PCR onward, with dual indexing for multiplexing. After pooling, the indexed libraries were analyzed by capillary electrophoresis and sequenced on either an Illumina MiSeq or NextSeq. Libraries were spiked with PhiX DNA at roughly 4.5-7% so that base diversity was increased and cluster recognition was improved. The study's own analysis went as follows. Demultiplexor extracted UMIs from read 2, combined them with read 1 TCR sequence, and split reads by sample indices. Decombinator identified V and J genes and V-J junctions, assigning each TCR a five-part identifier including V and J deletions. Collapsinator used UMIs to correct sequencing errors and PCR amplification heterogeneity, yielding UMI-based abundance per TCR. CDR3Translator turned identifiers into nucleotide sequence, translated that sequence into amino acids, and pulled out CDR3 regions based on terminal motifs. Error-corrected counts of alpha and beta TCRs from blood and skin were compared after being normalized to the amount of input RNA. TCRdb trimmed public reads at Q25 via fastp, called clones via MiXCR and kept in-frame beta chains. Every entry covers one CDR3 protein and lists the most common genes and DNA from its rows. The V and J calls reflect TCRdb's pipeline rather than the authors' work. Within this sample are tens of thousands of distinct CDR3 sequences, with roughly 7.3% of them counted one time only. The ten biggest clones cover over 3% of the sample.

Summary of the overall study and its limitations: Skin biopsy collection and RNA processing details were not given in the paper but referenced to earlier studies. The larger number of TCRs found at tuberculin skin test sites was interpreted as T cell infiltration of a delayed type IV hypersensitivity reaction. The RNA-based method was acknowledged as potentially sensitive to TCR transcript changes with T cell activation and differentiation. TCR sequences were reportedly recovered from both types of skin biopsy, with far more TCRs being found at tuberculin skin test sites.

The sequences come from skin, collected from a tuberculin skin test site. In this chain, TRBV13 is recombined with TRBJ2-5; TRBD1 is perhaps the D gene, given 6 matching bases. This receptor was obtained from an adult in good health. The CDR3 in this case is CASSFRQDPRETQYF. Here is the DNA: TGTGCCAGCAGCTTCCGACAGGACCCACGAGAGACCCAGTACTTC.